Below, 25 T cell receptor beta chains from the same sample are listed, as sequenced in a study of T-cell memory formation after mild COVID-19. In TCRdb, the 5' RACE reads were re-called with MiXCR into one record per CDR3 protein. Altogether about 430,000 distinct CDR3 sequences are present, less than 25% being singletons, with the ten largest covering about 10%. What was sequenced was PBMCs or a T cell subset sorted from them (not recorded which). These receptors all come from an adult woman who had mild COVID-19 (a few samples of this study predate the infection). Cell type and time point are not known.

The chain links TRBV19 to TRBJ2-2; D is perhaps TRBD1 (5 bases). Germline CDR1 is LNHDA and CDR2 is SQIVND (reference sequence). Trimming took off 5 bases at V and 7 bases at J, with 11 bases between the two ends. The CDR3 is 13 residues long. CDR3 loop: CASSHQGGGELFF. CDR3 sequence (DNA): TGTGCCAGTAGTCATCAGGGCGGCGGGGAGCTGTTTTTT.

The V gene is TRBV4-1, the J gene TRBJ1-1; 7 nucleotides match TRBD1. Germline CDR1 reads MGHRA; CDR2 reads YSYEKL. J was trimmed by 1 base and V by 4 bases; bases with no gene match: 9. The CDR3 covers 16 residues. This CDR3 reads CASSLRGQARNTEAFF. CDR3 sequence (DNA): TGCGCCAGCAGCCTCCGAGGACAGGCGAGGAACACTGAAGCTTTCTTT.

The chain couples TRBV5-6 to TRBJ2-7, with unresolved D. Germline CDR1 SGHDT, CDR2 YYEEEE. Trimming took 7 bases from V and 6 from J, leaving 11 bases between them. The CDR3 runs to 11 residues. In nucleotides, the CDR3 is TGTGCCAGCGGGCACCCCGGCGAGCAGTACTTC. This encodes CASGHPGEQYF.

This clonotype occurred a few times. The V call is TRBV29-1, the J call TRBJ2-7; perhaps TRBD1 as D (5 bases). Deletions cut 6 bases from V and 5 bases from J, with 11 bases between. This CDR3 is 11 amino acids long. Germline loops: CDR1 SQVTM, CDR2 ANQGSEA. The CDR3 spells CSVRTRDEQYF. CDR3 DNA: TGCAGCGTAAGGACAAGAGACGAGCAGTACTTC.

This chain links TRBV20-1 with TRBJ1-1; the D is unclear. This CDR3 spans 11 amino acids. CDR1 and CDR2 from the germline V gene are DFQATT and SNEGSKA (reference sequence). Between the trimmed V and J ends, which lost 0 bases and 5 bases, there was a span of 4 bases. The CDR3 nucleotides are TGCAGTGCTAGAGATCCGACTGAAGCTTTCTTT. Protein sequence: CSARDPTEAFF.

This clonotype was detected only a few times. The CDR3 loop reads CASCKVQGSYNEQFF. The CDR3 DNA reads TGTGCCTCCTGTAAGGTACAGGGGTCCTACAATGAGCAGTTCTTC. The chain combines TRBV6-6 with TRBJ2-1; 7 bases are a match to TRBD1. The CDR3 length is 15 residues. J gave up 1 base and V 11 bases, and 11 bases lay outside the gene matches. The germline V gene has CDR1 MNHNY and CDR2 SVGAGI (reference sequence).

This chain links TRBV6-6 with TRBJ1-5; TRBD1 might be the D (6 bases). Germline V gene data show CDR1 as MNHNY and CDR2 as SVGAGI (reference sequence). Trimming pared 2 bases from V and 3 bases from J, leaving 20 bases between. CDR3 size: 18 residues. The CDR3 DNA follows: TGTGCCAGCAGTTACATCGATCCTTGGACAGCACTCAATCAGCCCCAGCATTTT. The encoded protein is CASSYIDPWTALNQPQHF.

The rearrangement links TRBV7-9 to TRBJ2-5; tentative D call: TRBD2 (6 bases). The ends were cut back, 5 bases at V and 0 bases at J, with 13 bases in the middle. The V gene's germline CDR1 is SEHNR and CDR2 FQNEAQ (reference sequence). The CDR3 runs to 15 residues. The CDR3 DNA reads TGTGCCAGCAGCCGCGGGACGGTGTACCAAGAGACCCAGTACTTC. It specifies CASSRGTVYQETQYF.

This chain uses TRBV12-3 or TRBV12-4 with TRBJ1-1; weak D call: TRBD1 (5 bases). This CDR3 contains 12 residues. V was trimmed by 6 bases and J by 5 bases, leaving 10 bases between them. CDR3 DNA: TGTGCCAGCAGGTTACAGGAGACTGAAGCTTTCTTT. Its protein product is CASRLQETEAFF.

A single count supports this clonotype. The CDR3 DNA follows: TGCAGCGCGGCCGGGACAGGGGGCTCCCTGGTGACTTACAATGAGCAGTTCTTC. It codes for CSAAGTGGSLVTYNEQFF. V usage is TRBV29-1 and J usage is TRBJ2-1; 12 positions agree with TRBD1. The V gene end was trimmed by 7 bases and the J gene end by 4 bases; junction bases not matched to a gene: 17. CDR3 length equals 18 residues. Germline V gene lookup returns CDR1 SQVTM and CDR2 ANQGSEA.

This chain joins TRBV5-1 and TRBJ2-1, with 8 bases aligning to TRBD1. The CDR3 contains 17 residues. The germline gives CDR1 SGHRS, CDR2 YFSETQ. With V trimmed by 3 bases and J by 4 bases, 12 bases remained unmatched. CDR3 nucleotides: TGCGCCAGCAGCTCCCGGACAGGGCAAGCTATATACAATGAGCAGTTCTTC. This encodes CASSSRTGQAIYNEQFF.

The chain links TRBV9 to TRBJ2-7; 8 nucleotides match TRBD1. The germline gives CDR1 SGDLS, CDR2 YYNGEE. Trimming took 0 bases from V and 2 from J; bases not matched to a gene: 4. The CDR3 has 15 residues. CDR3 sequence: CASSVETGVAYEQYF. The CDR3 bases are TGTGCCAGCAGCGTAGAGACAGGGGTAGCCTACGAGCAGTACTTC. The full variable domain, rest sourced from reference TRBV9 and TRBJ2-7, is DSGVTQTPKHLITATGQRVTLRCSPRSGDLSVYWYQQSLDQGLQFLIQYYNGEERAKGNILERFSAQQFPDLHSELNLSSLELGDSALYFCASSVETGVAYEQYFGPGTRLTVT.

The rearrangement uses TRBV7-2 and TRBJ2-5; D perhaps matches TRBD2 (5 bases). This CDR3 is built from 14 residues. Trimming pared 4 bases from V and 5 bases from J, leaving 14 bases between. Germline V gene lookup returns CDR1 SGHTA and CDR2 FQGNSA. CDR3 DNA: TGTGCCAGCAGCTCTGGCGGGCCCAGTGAGACCCAGTACTTC. It codes for CASSSGGPSETQYF.

This clonotype was seen only a few times. The genes are TRBV6-2 or TRBV6-3 and TRBJ2-1; the match to TRBD2 covers 16 bases. Germline loops: CDR1 MNHEY, CDR2 SVGEGT. The CDR3 has 16 residues. The V and J ends lost 5 bases and 9 bases, in that order; junction bases with no gene match: 7. CDR3: CASSGQGLAGGGEQFF. The CDR3 nucleotides are TGTGCCAGCAGTGGACAGGGACTAGCGGGAGGGGGTGAGCAGTTCTTC.

This clonotype was observed a few times. The DNA of the CDR3 is TGCAGTGCTAGAAAGGGCGGGACAGGCTTAAATTCACCCCTCCACTTT. It translates to CSARKGGTGLNSPLHF. The chain recombines TRBV20-1 with TRBJ1-6, with 8 positions matching TRBD1. V lost 2 bases, J lost 7 bases, and 10 bases stayed unmatched. The CDR3 is 16 residues long. CDR1 and CDR2 (germline): DFQATT, SNEGSKA (reference sequence).

This clonotype was found a few times. The chain combines TRBV4-1 with TRBJ1-1; 7 nucleotides align to TRBD1. The CDR3 contains 16 residues. The germline CDR1 and CDR2 sequences are MGHRA and YSYEKL. J lost 2 bases, V lost 4 bases, and 10 bases had no gene match. DNA of the CDR3: TGCGCCAGCAGCCGAGGGACAGCACTCTTTAACACTGAAGCTTTCTTT. Its translation is CASSRGTALFNTEAFF.

The chain recombines TRBV3-1 with TRBJ1-2; 9 bases align to TRBD1. V trimming: 2 bases; J trimming: 6 bases; junction bases outside the gene matches: 4. In germline, CDR1 is LGHDT, CDR2 YNNKEL (reference sequence). The CDR3 extends over 14 amino acids. CDR3 bases: TGTGCCAGCAGCCAATCGGGGACAGGGAATGGCTACACCTTC. Its translation is CASSQSGTGNGYTF.

This clonotype showed up just a few times. The chain has TRBV3-1 and TRBJ1-2; weak D call: TRBD1 (6 bases). CDR3 length: 16 residues. Trimming cost V 2 bases and J 7 bases, with 20 bases left between them. Per germline, CDR1 LGHDT and CDR2 YNNKEL (reference sequence). CDR3 in DNA: TGTGCCAGCAGCCAACTTTCGGGGGCCGCCCGCCGTGGCTACACCTTC. This translates into CASSQLSGAARRGYTF.

This clonotype has at least ten counts. The V call is TRBV5-5, the J call TRBJ2-3; 10 bases agree with TRBD2. V shed 0 bases and J 2 bases; nucleotides not matched to a gene: 6. In germline, CDR1 is SGHKS, CDR2 YYEKEE (reference sequence). The CDR3 has 17 residues. The CDR3 sequence is CASSLEASGSVTDTQYF. CDR3 sequence (DNA): TGTGCCAGCAGCTTGGAGGCTAGCGGGAGCGTCACAGATACGCAGTATTTT. The full variable domain, in which reference TRBV5-5 and TRBJ2-3 provide the parts outside the CDR3, is DAGVTQSPTHLIKTRGQQVTLRCSPISGHKSVSWYQQVLGQGPQFIFQYYEKEERGRGNFPDRFSARQFPNYSSELNVNALLLGDSALYLCASSLEASGSVTDTQYFGPGTRLTVL.

This rearrangement joins TRBV14 to TRBJ2-5, with 7 bases fitting TRBD1. V lost 4 bases to trimming and J lost 2 bases; unmatched junction nucleotides: 7. This CDR3 is built from 15 residues. Germline CDR1 SGHDN, CDR2 FVKESK. The CDR3 bases are TGTGCCAGCAGCCGGGAGAGGACAGGACAAGAGACCCAGTACTTC. This sequence encodes CASSRERTGQETQYF.

The V gene is TRBV12-3 or TRBV12-4, the J gene TRBJ2-3; D is perhaps TRBD2 (6 bases). This CDR3 comprises 15 residues. V lost 6 bases, J lost 2 bases, and 15 bases lay in between. The CDR3 sequence is CASSILAAYTDTQYF. In DNA, the CDR3 is TGTGCCAGCAGCATTTTAGCGGCCTACACAGATACGCAGTATTTT.

This clonotype has just a few counts. V and J are TRBV20-1 and TRBJ2-7; no definite D call. Between the trimmed V and J ends, which lost 3 bases and 3 bases, there was a span of 6 bases. The CDR3 consists of 11 residues. Germline lookup yields CDR1 DFQATT and CDR2 SNEGSKA (reference sequence). For the CDR3, the DNA is TGCAGTGCTAGCGATAACTACGAGCAGTACTTC. The encoded protein is CSASDNYEQYF.

This clonotype was seen only a few times. This sequence joins TRBV5-1 and TRBJ2-3, with D possibly TRBD1 on 6 matching bases. The CDR3 is made up of 15 amino acids. Germline V gene lookup returns CDR1 SGHRS and CDR2 YFSETQ. The V end lost 0 bases, the J end lost 4 bases, and 12 bases lay between the germline ends. In DNA, the CDR3 is TGCGCCAGCAGCTTGGACAGGGTTGGCTCAGATACGCAGTATTTT. Protein product: CASSLDRVGSDTQYF. Together with reference TRBV5-1 and TRBJ2-3, the CDR3 gives the full variable domain: KAGVTQTPRYLIKTRGQQVTLSCSPISGHRSVSWYQQTPGQGLQFLFEYFSETQRNKGNFPGRFSGRQFSNSRSEMNVSTLELGDSALYLCASSLDRVGSDTQYFGPGTRLTVL.

This clonotype has only a few counts. CDR3 in DNA: TGTGCCAGCAGCCCCCGGACAGGGACCGTCACAGATACGCAGTATTTT. This codes for CASSPRTGTVTDTQYF. This sequence joins TRBV9 and TRBJ2-3, with 8 nucleotides matching TRBD1. Germline V lookup: CDR1 SGDLS, CDR2 YYNGEE. V dropped 4 bases and J dropped 2; count of bases not matched to a gene: 9. There are 16 residues in the CDR3.

The chain carries TRBV7-3 and TRBJ2-1; perhaps TRBD2 as D (6 bases). CDR3 length: 14 residues. Germline loops: CDR1 SGHTA, CDR2 FQGTGA. Trimming stripped 5 bases from V and 8 bases from J, with 16 bases between. The CDR3, as DNA: TGTGCCAGCAGCCCGGGAAGACTAGTTCATGAGCAGTTCTTC. Its protein is CASSPGRLVHEQFF. Combining the CDR3 with reference TRBV7-3 and TRBJ2-1 gives the whole variable domain GAGVSQTPSNKVTEKGKYVELRCDPISGHTALYWYRQSLGQGPEFLIYFQGTGAADDSGLPNDRFFAVRPEGSVSTLKIQRTERGDSAVYLCASSPGRLVHEQFFGPGTRLTVL.